A single T cell receptor beta chain is shown here with its context. The antigen it binds to is not known. It has no much larger one-base neighbor in the sample; base qualities were not kept. One collaborating source in Seattle enrolled patients while the patients were actively infected and followed the patients over time throughout the course of disease. Each collaborating institution followed its own protocols to collect whole blood in K2EDTA tubes. For TCRbeta analysis, collaborators shipped samples in one of three forms: frozen whole blood, isolated PBMCs, or DNA extracted from either of those sample types. The germline V gene encodes CDR1 SGHTA and CDR2 FQGTGA. Germline trimming amounts to 2 bases on V and 1 base on J, with 8 as the count of junction bases outside the gene matches. Inclusive of the bounding cysteine and phenylalanine, the CDR3 is 17 residues long. Only the CDR3 DNA is retained, 51 bases long and in frame from the first base.

The sample is drawn from a study of blood T cell repertoires in COVID-19 (TCRdb year 2020). At the level of the whole study: The collaborator samples originated in the United States, Italy and Spain and spanned the acute and convalescent phases of COVID-19. The dataset comprised deeply sampled blood TCRbeta repertoires from subjects exposed to, actively infected with, or recovered from COVID-19. HLA class I and class II types, where available, came from metadata supplied by the sample provider rather than from assay-based typing. The repertoires were made available in a free public database intended to serve as a resource for research on the immune response to SARS-CoV-2. Samples were obtained from the ongoing ImmuneRACE study (first 160 participants) and from 1,200 or so subjects provided by 6 global collaborators. The sample metadata nearly always contained a de-identified subject ID, COVID-19 status, age in years and sex. The prospective study material was composed of cDNA or gDNA derived from T cells, B-cell-depleted T cells, or PBMCs. Points the paper makes about the study in general: The quantity of clinical and demographic metadata differed by source and by participant and was supplied without curation.

TCRbeta CDR3 regions were amplified from genomic DNA using the immunoSEQ Assay, a bias-controlled multiplex PCR. Per the authors' processing: Nucleated cell counts per sample were estimated from amplification of reference gene primers within the assay. To quantify the absolute abundance of each unique TCRbeta CDR3 rearrangement, sequence reads were collapsed and filtered. For each sample, productive Simpson clonality was calculated as the square root of Simpson's diversity index across productive rearrangements. TCRdb's version of the immuneACCESS table is confined to in-frame rearrangements and falls short of the full clone set. An unresolved V gene accounts for under half of the shortfall where checked; the remainder is of unknown origin. The V and J calls and the clone size are those of that table, but D and trimming were determined from the DNA. The sample table lists under 300,000 clones, approximately 88% of them with a count of one. The ten largest clones capture about 1.5% of the sample.

The chain employs TRBV7-3 and TRBJ2-3, and 8 junction bases match TRBD1. The sequence was obtained from a human donor with COVID-19, enrolled during active disease. The donor label of this sample is uncertain. Sequenced material: peripheral blood. The sequenced DNA is TGTGCCAGCAGCTTAGGACCCCAGGGGGCAGGCACAGATACGCAGTATTTT. This translates into CASSLGPQGAGTDTQYF.